The source of this TCR beta chain is a study of cytotoxic CD8 clonotypes in ibrutinib-treated CLL. The CDR3 loop spans 13 amino acids. Germline lookup yields CDR1 SSHAT and CDR2 FNYEAQ (reference sequence). Some clones are missing from TCRdb's copy, which holds only in-frame ones; the method was immunoSEQ multiplex PCR. Counted here are 120,000 to 150,000 clones, approximately 75% occurring once; the ten biggest clones make up approximately 30%. As regards this clone: One junction end does not reproduce the germline sequence, and a read error may be involved.

The rearrangement joins TRBV7-7 to TRBJ2-7; D is ambiguous. Sample: PBMCs, taken after 12 months of ibrutinib treatment. This TCR came from a human donor with chronic lymphocytic leukemia. The CDR3 nucleotides are TGTGCTAGCAGCTATAGCCCTGGAATTGAGCAGTACTTC. Translation gives CASSYSPGIEQYF.